The rows below give T cell receptor beta chains drawn from one sample of a study of post-analysis software for immune sequencing data. One entry per CDR3 protein, called by TCRdb with MiXCR from the PCR reads. The sample consists of 400,000 to 500,000 distinct CDR3 sequences, 30% to 45% of them appearing once. The sequenced material came from blood. The receptors were sampled from a girl aged 2 to 10 with multiple sclerosis. Both conserved end residues are part of each CDR3. Fields, in order: CDR3 DNA, CDR3 protein, V gene, clone size, J gene, D gene. The D gene is left open where the match is weak. Expanded clones are given a class, and other clones once, few, many or no size at all.

CDR3nt: TGTGCCACCAGTGATTTCGGGCTAGCGGGGATCCCAGATACGCAGTATTTT
CDR3aa: CATSDFGLAGIPDTQYF
v_gene: TRBV24-1
abundance: NA
j_gene: TRBJ2-3
d_gene: TRBD2

CDR3nt: TGCGCCAGCAGCTTGGAACTAGCGGGGGGGTGGCAGTTCTTC
CDR3aa: CASSLELAGGWQFF
v_gene: TRBV5-1
abundance: NA
j_gene: TRBJ2-1
d_gene: TRBD2

CDR3nt: TGTGCCAGCAGCCAACCGGGACTAGCGGGAGGTGAGCAGTTCTTC
CDR3aa: CASSQPGLAGGEQFF
v_gene: TRBV7-8
abundance: NA
j_gene: TRBJ2-1
d_gene: TRBD2

CDR3nt: TGTGCCAGCAGCCCGGGGGGACCGTCAATCTCGGGCGGCTACACCTTC
CDR3aa: CASSPGGPSISGGYTF
v_gene: TRBV9
abundance: NA
j_gene: TRBJ1-2
d_gene: NA

CDR3nt: TGTGCCAGCAGCCCATCCCCGGGAGGGCCGAGTTTGACAACCGATACGCAGTATTTT
CDR3aa: CASSPSPGGPSLTTDTQYF
v_gene: TRBV7-9
abundance: NA
j_gene: TRBJ2-3
d_gene: TRBD2

CDR3nt: TGCAGTGCTAGCCCTGGGAGGGATGATAATGAGCAGTTCTTC
CDR3aa: CSASPGRDDNEQFF
v_gene: TRBV20-1
abundance: few
j_gene: TRBJ2-1
d_gene: TRBD2

CDR3nt: TGTGCCAGCACTCCCAGGGAGGCGAATTCACCCCTCCACTTT
CDR3aa: CASTPREANSPLHF
v_gene: TRBV6-5
abundance: NA
j_gene: TRBJ1-6
d_gene: NA

CDR3nt: TGCAGTGCTAGAAAACTAGCTAATGAGCAGTTCTTC
CDR3aa: CSARKLANEQFF
v_gene: TRBV20-1
abundance: few
j_gene: TRBJ2-1
d_gene: NA

CDR3nt: TGTGCCAGCAGTGCTAACCCTAATGAACGGGCCCTCTATAGCAATCAGCCCCAGCATTTT
CDR3aa: CASSANPNERALYSNQPQHF
v_gene: TRBV27
abundance: NA
j_gene: TRBJ1-5
d_gene: NA

CDR3nt: TGTGCCAGCAACATCATTAGCGGGAAGGGTCTAGAACAGTTCTTC
CDR3aa: CASNIISGKGLEQFF
v_gene: TRBV12-3/TRBV12-4
abundance: many
j_gene: TRBJ2-1
d_gene: TRBD2

CDR3nt: TGTGCCAGCGTTGCTAGCGGGTATATAACAGATACGCAGTATTTT
CDR3aa: CASVASGYITDTQYF
v_gene: TRBV7-2
abundance: NA
j_gene: TRBJ2-3
d_gene: TRBD2

CDR3nt: TGTGCCAGCAGTTTAGCCTGGGCTAGAGGGAGGGACAATGAGCAGTTCTTC
CDR3aa: CASSLAWARGRDNEQFF
v_gene: TRBV12-3/TRBV12-4
abundance: NA
j_gene: TRBJ2-1
d_gene: TRBD2

CDR3nt: TGCGCCAGCAGCTCCCGGGACCGAATTCTGCAAGAGACCCAGTACTTC
CDR3aa: CASSSRDRILQETQYF
v_gene: TRBV5-1
abundance: NA
j_gene: TRBJ2-5
d_gene: NA

CDR3nt: TGTGCCAGCAGTTGGGGGACAGCCAACACTGAAGCTTTCTTT
CDR3aa: CASSWGTANTEAFF
v_gene: TRBV6-5
abundance: NA
j_gene: TRBJ1-1
d_gene: TRBD1

CDR3nt: TGTGCCAGCAGCCTCGGGACAGGGGCGACAAAAGGCAATCAGCCCCAGCATTTT
CDR3aa: CASSLGTGATKGNQPQHF
v_gene: TRBV28
abundance: few
j_gene: TRBJ1-5
d_gene: TRBD1

CDR3nt: TGTGCCAGCAGCTGGGGACAGGCCGTGGAAAACATTCAGTACTTC
CDR3aa: CASSWGQAVENIQYF
v_gene: TRBV7-9
abundance: NA
j_gene: TRBJ2-4
d_gene: TRBD1

CDR3nt: TGTGCCAGCAGTGCCCTCCTAGGGCTAGCTGGGGCCAACGTCCTGACTTTC
CDR3aa: CASSALLGLAGANVLTF
v_gene: TRBV12-3/TRBV12-4
abundance: few
j_gene: TRBJ2-6
d_gene: NA

CDR3nt: TGTGCCAGCAGTTACTCGGTGACAGGCAACCCGAACACTGAAGCTTTCTTT
CDR3aa: CASSYSVTGNPNTEAFF
v_gene: TRBV6-6
abundance: NA
j_gene: TRBJ1-1
d_gene: NA

CDR3nt: TGCAGTGCTGGAGCAACTAGCGGATACAATGAGCAGTTCTTC
CDR3aa: CSAGATSGYNEQFF
v_gene: TRBV20-1
abundance: NA
j_gene: TRBJ2-1
d_gene: TRBD2

CDR3nt: TGTGCCAGCCACAGTGGAGAGACCCAGTACTTC
CDR3aa: CASHSGETQYF
v_gene: TRBV7-8
abundance: few
j_gene: TRBJ2-5
d_gene: NA

CDR3nt: TGCAGTGCCTACAGCGGGCGGGGGGCCGTTAATGAGCAGTTCTTC
CDR3aa: CSAYSGRGAVNEQFF
v_gene: TRBV20-1
abundance: few
j_gene: TRBJ2-1
d_gene: TRBD2

CDR3nt: TGCGCCAGCAGCACCATATTCCAAGAGACCCAGTACTTC
CDR3aa: CASSTIFQETQYF
v_gene: TRBV4-1
abundance: NA
j_gene: TRBJ2-5
d_gene: NA

CDR3nt: TGCGCCAGCAGCGAGCGAGCACCGGGACAGGGGACGTGGGGCTCCTACGAGCAGTACTTC
CDR3aa: CASSERAPGQGTWGSYEQYF
v_gene: TRBV4-1
abundance: NA
j_gene: TRBJ2-7
d_gene: TRBD1

CDR3nt: TGCAGTGCTAGAGTGACTAGCGGGGCCGTCGAGCAGTACTTC
CDR3aa: CSARVTSGAVEQYF
v_gene: TRBV20-1
abundance: NA
j_gene: TRBJ2-7
d_gene: TRBD2

CDR3nt: TGTGCCAGCAGCCAAGGGGTTAGCGGGGGTCAAGAGACCCAGTACTTC
CDR3aa: CASSQGVSGGQETQYF
v_gene: TRBV3-1
abundance: few
j_gene: TRBJ2-5
d_gene: TRBD2

CDR3nt: TGCAGTGCTAGATCAACGAGGGCGGCGGGTTATGGCTACACCTTC
CDR3aa: CSARSTRAAGYGYTF
v_gene: TRBV20-1
abundance: NA
j_gene: TRBJ1-2
d_gene: NA

CDR3nt: TGCAGCGTTGCAGGGTCCGAGGGAGTCAAAAACATTCAGTACTTC
CDR3aa: CSVAGSEGVKNIQYF
v_gene: TRBV29-1
abundance: few
j_gene: TRBJ2-4
d_gene: NA

CDR3nt: TGCGCCAGCAGCTTGGTGTGGGGCCCCTACGAGCAGTACTTC
CDR3aa: CASSLVWGPYEQYF
v_gene: TRBV5-1
abundance: NA
j_gene: TRBJ2-7
d_gene: NA

CDR3nt: TGCAGTGCGGCCGGGACAGGGAGTAATGAAAAACTGTTTTTT
CDR3aa: CSAAGTGSNEKLFF
v_gene: TRBV20-1
abundance: NA
j_gene: TRBJ1-4
d_gene: TRBD1

CDR3nt: TGTGCCGGCAGCTGGGGGGGGACGAACGAGCAGTACTTC
CDR3aa: CAGSWGGTNEQYF
v_gene: TRBV7-9
abundance: NA
j_gene: TRBJ2-7
d_gene: TRBD2

CDR3nt: TGTGCCAGCAGCCAAAGGGGAGGGAGGACCACTTCGTATTTT
CDR3aa: CASSQRGGRTTSYF
v_gene: TRBV3-1
abundance: once
j_gene: TRBJ2-3
d_gene: TRBD2

CDR3nt: TGTGCCAGCAGCCGCCAACAGGGATGGAACACTGAAGCTTTCTTT
CDR3aa: CASSRQQGWNTEAFF
v_gene: TRBV6-2/TRBV6-3
abundance: few
j_gene: TRBJ1-1
d_gene: NA

CDR3nt: TGTGCCAGCAGCAAAGAGGGAGGGTATAATTCACCCCTCCACTTT
CDR3aa: CASSKEGGYNSPLHF
v_gene: TRBV21-1
abundance: NA
j_gene: TRBJ1-6
d_gene: NA